These T cell receptor beta chains were read from a single sample in a study of blood T cell repertoires in COVID-19. The method was immunoSEQ multiplex PCR; TCRdb's version includes in-frame clones alone and lacks a portion of them. This table has 100,000 to 150,000 clones, about 84% appearing once. The sample taken for sequencing was peripheral blood. These receptors were obtained from a human donor in a cohort sampled during active COVID-19. The CDR3 runs from the conserved cysteine through the conserved F or W. D genes are given only for firm matches. The size of a clone is reported for some rows only, either as once, few or many, or as a class for expanded clones.

CDR3 length	clone size	J gene	D gene	V gene	CDR3 protein	CDR3 DNA
15	NA	TRBJ2-7	TRBD1	TRBV15	CATSRRQGPSYEQYF	TGTGCCACCAGCAGACGACAGGGGCCCTCCTACGAGCAGTACTTC
14	NA	TRBJ1-1	TRBD1	TRBV2	CASRTQGVRTEAFF	TGTGCCAGCAGAACGCAGGGGGTCCGGACTGAAGCTTTCTTT
19	NA	TRBJ1-6	NA	TRBV27	CASSRGSLRIGSYNSPLHF	TGTGCCAGCTCCAGGGGTTCCCTTAGGATCGGCTCCTATAATTCACCCCTCCACTTT
15	NA	TRBJ2-7	NA	TRBV7-6	CASSLDSGFSYEQYF	TGTGCCAGCAGCTTAGACAGCGGATTCTCCTACGAGCAGTACTTC
14	NA	TRBJ2-5	TRBD2	TRBV30	CAWSELAATETQYF	TGTGCCTGGAGTGAACTAGCGGCGACGGAGACCCAGTACTTC
14	NA	TRBJ2-3	TRBD2	TRBV10-2	CATRTSEATDTQYF	TGCGCCACCCGGACTAGCGAAGCCACAGATACGCAGTATTTT
13	NA	TRBJ1-2	NA	TRBV6-2/TRBV6-3	CASSIPGLYGYTF	TGTGCCAGCAGCATCCCCGGTCTCTATGGCTACACCTTC
17	NA	TRBJ2-1	TRBD2	TRBV2	CASSPSLTSGAHNEQFF	TGTGCCAGCAGTCCTTCACTGACTAGCGGGGCCCACAATGAGCAGTTCTTC
16	NA	TRBJ2-7	NA	TRBV6-1	CASSDAQATRTYEQYF	TGTGCCAGCAGTGATGCCCAGGCGACTAGGACCTACGAGCAGTACTTC
16	NA	TRBJ1-5	TRBD1	TRBV19	CASSKHRTGFNQPQHF	TGTGCCAGTTCAAAACATCGGACAGGTTTCAATCAGCCCCAGCATTTT
16	once	TRBJ2-1	TRBD2	TRBV6-6	CASSFSGIGGGNEQFF	TGTGCCAGCAGTTTTAGCGGGATAGGCGGGGGCAATGAGCAGTTCTTC
16	NA	TRBJ1-5	NA	TRBV6-2/TRBV6-3	CASSPASTGVDQPQHF	TGTGCCAGCAGCCCCGCGTCGACGGGGGTTGATCAGCCCCAGCATTTT
11	NA	TRBJ2-3	TRBD2	TRBV7-2	CASSPGGTQYF	TGTGCCAGCTCGCCGGGGGGTACGCAGTATTTT
16	NA	TRBJ2-7	TRBD2	TRBV28	CASSLARAGGSYEQYF	TGTGCCAGCAGTTTAGCCAGAGCGGGAGGCTCCTACGAGCAGTACTTC
12	NA	TRBJ1-5	TRBD1	TRBV29-1	CSAGTGDQPQHF	TGCAGCGCTGGGACAGGGGATCAGCCCCAGCATTTT
20	NA	TRBJ2-3	TRBD1	TRBV5-8	CASSPRWGTGSRPGTDTQYF	TGTGCCAGCAGCCCCAGATGGGGGACAGGGTCTCGACCGGGCACAGATACGCAGTATTTT
16	NA	TRBJ1-2	TRBD1	TRBV4-1	CASSQDRGGASYGYTF	TGCGCCAGCAGCCAAGATAGAGGGGGCGCGAGCTATGGCTACACCTTC
15	NA	TRBJ1-1	NA	TRBV19	CASSQRTVPNTEAFF	TGTGCCAGTAGTCAACGGACAGTCCCCAACACTGAAGCTTTCTTT
14	NA	TRBJ2-1	NA	TRBV28	CASKFEGAYNEQFF	TGTGCCAGCAAATTCGAGGGAGCCTATAATGAGCAGTTCTTC
14	once	TRBJ2-5	NA	TRBV4-1	CASSEQGFKETQYF	TGCGCCAGCAGCGAACAGGGATTCAAAGAGACCCAGTACTTC
15	few	TRBJ2-7	NA	TRBV19	CASSPLATGSYEQYF	TGTGCCAGTAGTCCCCTAGCGACTGGTTCCTACGAGCAGTACTTC
15	NA	TRBJ2-3	TRBD2	TRBV5-1	CASRHSGSPTDTQYF	TGCGCCAGCAGACATAGCGGGAGTCCGACAGATACGCAGTATTTT
16	NA	TRBJ1-5	NA	TRBV19	CASSMGGSRETQPQHF	TGTGCCAGTAGTATGGGGGGATCACGAGAGACTCAGCCCCAGCATTTT
17	NA	TRBJ2-7	TRBD2	TRBV6-6	CASSPRGLAGDSNEQYF	TGTGCCAGCAGTCCCAGAGGGCTAGCGGGAGACTCTAACGAGCAGTACTTC
16	NA	TRBJ2-7	TRBD1	TRBV15	CATSREIGTGDYEQYF	TGTGCCACCAGCAGAGAAATAGGGACAGGAGACTACGAGCAGTACTTC
14	NA	TRBJ2-2	NA	TRBV30	CAWKRTENTGELFF	TGTGCCTGGAAAAGGACAGAGAACACCGGGGAGCTGTTTTTT